The clone carrying this T cell receptor (beta chain) has just a few counts. Its cognate antigen is unknown. CDR1 MNHEY and CDR2 SVGAGI come from the germline V gene. This CDR3 region has 13 residues. V was pared by 8 bases and J by 6 bases, with 16 bases between. The entry originates in a study of tumor-infiltrating lymphocytes in glioblastoma multiforme. Whole-study results and caveats: Clone frequencies may be distorted by unequal TCR transcripts per cell. The T cells in this sample were not sorted into functional subsets. The TCR and somatic mutation analysis included just one glioblastoma patient.

TCRB libraries came from RNA via three nested multiplex PCR rounds. No unique molecular identifiers were described for these TCRB libraries. One entry per CDR3 protein results from TCRdb running MiXCR on the multiplex PCR reads. The data contain approximately 13,000 distinct CDR3 sequences, over 60% of them singletons. V usage is TRBV6-5 and J usage is TRBJ2-5, with a tentative D call TRBD1 (6 bases). The source material was brain tumor tissue. This receptor was identified in a male donor with glioblastoma. The CDR3 nucleotides are TGTGCCAGCTCCGTGGACAGCATACAGACCCAGTACTTC. Protein sequence: CASSVDSIQTQYF.